The 25 T cell receptor beta chains in this list originate from one sample, sequenced in a study of shared T cell receptors in the human thymus. Repertoires were generated with immunoSEQ multiplex PCR, while TCRdb's copy carries only in-frame clones and drops some. The repertoire includes hundreds of thousands of clones, roughly 86% of them detected once, and 0.0094% sits in the top ten. This sample also belongs to another study, concerning human thymus T cells.

Sequencing used thymocytes. These receptors were taken from a boy less than two years old with a congenital heart defect.

Concerning this clone itself: Additional DNA sequences in this sample encode the identical CDR3. The gene calls are TRBV5-1 and TRBJ2-7; 8 nucleotides agree with TRBD2. V gave up 5 bases and J gave up 7 bases; unmatched junction bases: 8. The CDR3 contains 13 residues. The germline V gene encodes CDR1 SGHRS and CDR2 YFSETQ. The CDR3 DNA reads as TGCGCCAGCAGACGAGCGGGGGAATATGAGCAGTACTTC. This translates into CASRRAGEYEQYF.

V is TRBV6-5 and J is TRBJ1-6, with TRBD1 matching 9 bases. J gave up 8 bases and V 8 bases, and 7 bases lay outside the gene matches. CDR3 length: 14 residues. Germline CDR1 reads MNHEY; CDR2 reads SVGAGI. The chain's CDR3 is CASGPRDRDSPLHF. CDR3 bases: TGTGCCAGCGGACCCCGGGACAGGGATTCACCCCTCCACTTT.

The CDR3 loop reads CATKISVVGNEQFF. The CDR3, as DNA: TGTGCCACCAAAATTAGCGTGGTAGGCAATGAGCAGTTCTTC. V is TRBV7-2 and J is TRBJ2-1; D might be TRBD2 (5 bases). The CDR3 has 14 residues. Germline-derived CDR1 and CDR2 are SGHTA and FQGNSA. The germline V and J ends were trimmed by 10 bases and 6 bases, with 19 bases remaining between them.

The genes are TRBV7-9 and TRBJ2-3, with 11 bases aligning to TRBD2. This CDR3 has 15 amino acids. The ends lost 3 bases at V and 4 bases at J; junction bases unmatched: 3. Germline-derived CDR1 and CDR2 are SEHNR and FQNEAQ (reference sequence). In DNA form, the CDR3 reads TGTGCCAGCAGCTTCCTAGCGGGGGGAGCAGATACGCAGTATTTT. As protein: CASSFLAGGADTQYF. The complete variable domain, with remaining parts taken from reference TRBV7-9 and TRBJ2-3, reads DTGVSQNPRHKITKRGQNVTFRCDPISEHNRLYWYRQTLGQGPEFLTYFQNEAQLEKSRLLSDRFSAERPKGSFSTLEIQRTEQGDSAMYLCASSFLAGGADTQYFGPGTRLTVL.

CDR3 protein: CASKHSGQYF. CDR3 nucleotide sequence: TGCGCCAGCAAACACTCGGGGCAGTATTTT. V and J are TRBV10-2 and TRBJ2-3; no reliable D call. Per the germline V gene, CDR1 is WSHSY and CDR2 is SAAADI. This CDR3 comprises 10 residues. Trimming took 7 bases from V and 11 from J, leaving 10 bases between them.

The chain joins TRBV19 to TRBJ1-6, with D possibly TRBD1 on 5 matching bases. The germline V gene encodes CDR1 LNHDA and CDR2 SQIVND (reference sequence). The CDR3 extends over 14 amino acids. The V end lost 3 bases, the J end lost 7 bases, and 10 bases lay between the germline ends. CDR3 in amino acids: CASSIQGTNSPLHF. The CDR3 region has the DNA TGTGCCAGTAGTATCCAGGGTACGAATTCACCCCTCCACTTT.

The CDR3: CATTIPRDGTNEKLFF. CDR3 in DNA: TGTGCCACCACGATCCCCAGGGATGGAACTAATGAAAAACTGTTTTTT. This chain joins TRBV15 and TRBJ1-4; tentatively, D is TRBD1 (5 bases). The V end lost 7 bases, the J end lost 1 base, and 16 bases lay between the germline ends. CDR1 is LNHNV and CDR2 is YYDKDF in the germline V gene (reference sequence). The CDR3 has 16 amino acids.

The chain is built from TRBV12-5 and TRBJ1-1; 9 bases match TRBD1. The V and J ends lost 0 bases and 5 bases, in that order; junction bases with no gene match: 16. CDR1 LGHNT and CDR2 FRNRAP come from the germline V gene. The CDR3 runs 19 residues. CDR3 nucleotide sequence: TGTGCTAGTGGTTTGGTACAAGGGACAGGGAAAGGTGTTAGGACTGAAGCTTTCTTT. Translating it yields CASGLVQGTGKGVRTEAFF.

V usage is TRBV12-1 and J usage is TRBJ2-4; the table's TRBD2 call for D was not verified on the DNA. TRBV12-1 is designated a pseudogene. CDR3 length: 12 amino acids. The CDR3 DNA follows: TGTGCCAGCAGCCCCTTCAAAAACATTCAGTACTTC. Protein: CASSPFKNIQYF.

The V call is TRBV11-2, the J call TRBJ1-2; D ambiguous. Germline V CDR1 and CDR2: SGHAT, FQNNGV. The CDR3 totals 14 residues. V was clipped by 1 base and J by 3 bases, with 9 bases between them. This chain's CDR3 is CASSLGQAHYGYTF. DNA for the CDR3: TGTGCCAGCAGCTTAGGTCAGGCCCACTATGGCTACACCTTC.

The chain combines TRBV19 with TRBJ2-2; D is unclear. V gave up 5 bases and J gave up 5 bases, with 12 bases separating them. Germline V gene lookup returns CDR1 LNHDA and CDR2 SQIVND (reference sequence). The CDR3 covers 14 residues. CDR3 in DNA: TGTGCCAGTAGTGGATACAGCACTACCGGGGAGCTGTTTTTT. It yields the protein CASSGYSTTGELFF.

This chain uses TRBV28 with TRBJ2-7, with a possible D match to TRBD1 (6 bases). Germline values: CDR1 MDHEN, CDR2 SYDVKM. Trimming removed 2 bases at V and 2 bases at J, with 13 bases between. This CDR3 spans 15 amino acids. The CDR3 sequence: CASSLEGHHTYEQYF. The CDR3 DNA is TGTGCCAGCAGTTTAGAGGGACACCATACCTACGAGCAGTACTTC.

V is TRBV19 and J is TRBJ2-3, with TRBD1 matching over 8 bases. The CDR3 consists of 15 residues. Trimming cost V 7 bases and J 3 bases; bases outside gene matches: 9. CDR1 LNHDA and CDR2 SQIVND come from the germline V gene (reference sequence). CDR3 DNA sequence: TGTGCCAGTAACTCACAGGGGGAGGAGACAGATACGCAGTATTTT. This sequence encodes CASNSQGEETDTQYF.

The rearrangement links TRBV7-9 to TRBJ2-5; D may be TRBD2 (5 bases). V dropped 5 bases and J dropped 10 bases, with 20 bases sitting between them. The CDR3 sequence is 14 residues long. Germline CDR1 reads SEHNR; CDR2 reads FQNEAQ (reference sequence). Here the CDR3 reads CASSPAPGSVIQYF. CDR3 DNA: TGTGCCAGCAGCCCGGCCCCGGGGTCTGTGATCCAGTACTTC.

The chain combines TRBV4-1 with TRBJ1-2; 7 bases are a match to TRBD1. J was trimmed by 4 bases and V by 0 bases; bases with no gene match: 5. Germline CDR1 reads MGHRA; CDR2 reads YSYEKL. The CDR3 extends over 15 amino acids. The CDR3 bases are TGCGCCAGCAGCCAAGATGGTTCAGGGGGCTATGGCTACACCTTC. Its translation is CASSQDGSGGYGYTF.

The rearrangement links TRBV6-5 to TRBJ2-7, with a possible D match to TRBD1 (6 bases). The V end lost 10 bases, the J end lost 0 bases, and 10 bases lay between the germline ends. This CDR3 is built from 12 residues. CDR1 is MNHEY and CDR2 is SVGAGI in the germline V gene. The CDR3 here is CATRTVSYEQYF. DNA for the CDR3: TGTGCCACCCGGACAGTCTCCTACGAGCAGTACTTC.

The gene calls are TRBV11-2 and TRBJ2-7; D gene ambiguous. Germline V gene sequence: CDR1 SGHAT, CDR2 FQNNGV. The CDR3 runs to 16 residues. V lost 1 base and J lost 3, with 16 bases in between. CDR3 sequence reads: CASSLGSSAPVYEQYF. The CDR3 region has the DNA TGTGCCAGCAGCTTAGGGTCCAGTGCCCCTGTCTACGAGCAGTACTTC.

This clone was seen only a few times. The chain joins TRBV10-3 to TRBJ1-2; D unresolved. The CDR3 runs 12 residues. Germline V gene sequence: CDR1 ENHRY, CDR2 SYGVKD. Deletions cut 8 bases from V and 5 bases from J, with 12 bases between. CDR3 nucleotide sequence: TGTGCCATCTTAAAGGGAGGATATGGCTACACCTTC. This encodes CAILKGGYGYTF.

The V gene is TRBV7-3, the J gene TRBJ2-7; 8 nucleotides align to TRBD2. Trimming at V came to 6 bases and at J to 1 base, leaving 5 bases not matched to a gene. Per germline, CDR1 SGHTA and CDR2 FQGTGA. This CDR3 has 14 residues. CDR3 nucleotides: TGTGCCAGCAGATGTAGCGGGGCTTCCTACGAGCAGTACTTC. It translates to CASRCSGASYEQYF. Variable domain in full (rest from reference TRBV7-3 and TRBJ2-7): GAGVSQTPSNKVTEKGKYVELRCDPISGHTALYWYRQSLGQGPEFLIYFQGTGAADDSGLPNDRFFAVRPEGSVSTLKIQRTERGDSAVYLCASRCSGASYEQYFGPGTRLTVT.

The chain links TRBV7-8 to TRBJ2-7, with D maybe TRBD1 (5 bases). V was clipped by 5 bases and J by 3 bases, with 17 bases between them. The CDR3 has 15 amino acids. CDR1 is SGHVS, CDR2 FQNEAQ, per germline. The CDR3 DNA follows: TGTGCCAGCAGCCCCTGGACAAACCTCATCTACGAGCAGTACTTC. Its translation: CASSPWTNLIYEQYF.

The chain recombines TRBV29-1 with TRBJ2-1; D not resolved. The CDR3 extends over 13 amino acids. Trimming pared 3 bases from V and 0 bases from J, leaving 6 bases between. CDR1 and CDR2 from the germline V gene are SQVTM and ANQGSEA. The CDR3 loop is CSVDIPSYNEQFF. CDR3 DNA sequence: TGCAGCGTTGATATTCCCTCCTACAATGAGCAGTTCTTC.

The count of this clone is one. The rearrangement joins TRBV28 to TRBJ1-5; 8 bases are shared with TRBD1. The trim removed 5 bases at V and 6 bases at J, leaving 9 bases unmatched. The germline gives CDR1 MDHEN, CDR2 SYDVKM. This CDR3 region has 15 residues. As DNA, the CDR3 is TGTGCCAGCAGTAGCAGGACAGGGTTAGTTCAGCCCCAGCATTTT. This sequence encodes CASSSRTGLVQPQHF.

As for this clone: This sample also contains other DNA sequences that code for the same CDR3. The J gene is TRBJ2-7, the V gene TRBV7-9; the match to TRBD1 covers 7 bases. The J segment lost 0 bases and the V segment lost 3 bases, leaving 2 bases of the junction unmatched. The CDR3 has 14 residues. CDR1 and CDR2 (germline): SEHNR, FQNEAQ (reference sequence). The CDR3 spells CASSLGTVSYEQYF. CDR3 sequence (DNA): TGTGCCAGCAGCTTGGGGACAGTCTCCTACGAGCAGTACTTC. Supplemented by reference TRBV7-9 and TRBJ2-7, the full variable domain reads DTGVSQNPRHKITKRGQNVTFRCDPISEHNRLYWYRQTLGQGPEFLTYFQNEAQLEKSRLLSDRFSAERPKGSFSTLEIQRTEQGDSAMYLCASSLGTVSYEQYFGPGTRLTVT.

In DNA, the CDR3 is TGTGCCAGCAGCTCCATAGGAGCCGAGCAGTACTTC. Translation: CASSSIGAEQYF. The chain couples TRBV11-2 to TRBJ2-7; no reliable D call. The V gene's germline CDR1 is SGHAT and CDR2 FQNNGV. V was trimmed by 4 bases and J by 6 bases, leaving 10 bases between them. The CDR3 extends over 12 amino acids.

The rearrangement uses TRBV27 and TRBJ1-5; 7 bases agree with TRBD1. Germline CDR1 and CDR2: MNHEY and SMNVEV (reference sequence). The CDR3 covers 15 residues. Unmatched junction bases numbered 6, after V lost 3 bases and J lost 4 bases. The CDR3 reads CASSLATGSNQPQHF. The DNA for the CDR3 is TGTGCCAGCAGTTTGGCGACAGGGTCAAATCAGCCCCAGCATTTT.